These T cell receptor beta chains were read from a single sample in a study of blood T cell repertoires in COVID-19. Assay: immunoSEQ multiplex PCR; the TCRdb copy retains only in-frame clones and omits some. The data show about 210,000 clones, around 87% seen once. The sample taken for sequencing was PBMCs or T cells enriched from blood (not recorded which). These receptor sequences come from a man aged 25-45 years in a cohort exposed to, infected with or recovered from COVID-19 (not recorded which). Each CDR3 is given with its conserved first and last residue. D genes are given only for firm matches. Rows give clone size only sometimes, using once, few, many, or a class for an expanded clone.

TRBJ1-2,NA,TRBV9,TRBD1,CASSVQGDGYTF,TGTGCCAGCAGCGTACAGGGGGATGGCTACACCTTC
TRBJ2-7,NA,TRBV6-5,TRBD2,CASRGNSGRGSEQYF,TGTGCCAGCAGGGGTAATAGCGGGAGAGGGAGCGAGCAGTACTTC
TRBJ1-2,NA,TRBV6-1,NA,CASSEAGYGYTF,TGTGCCAGCAGTGAGGCAGGCTATGGCTACACCTTC
TRBJ2-7,NA,TRBV5-1,TRBD1,CASRRDRYYEQYF,TGCGCCAGCAGACGGGACAGATACTACGAGCAGTACTTC
TRBJ2-7,NA,TRBV27,NA,CASSLVGSGYEQYF,TGTGCCAGCAGTTTAGTTGGGAGCGGGTACGAGCAGTACTTC
TRBJ1-1,NA,TRBV7-6,NA,CASSLSQGTEAFF,TGTGCCAGCAGCTTATCGCAGGGCACTGAAGCTTTCTTT
TRBJ1-1,NA,TRBV28,NA,CASSFRGGNTEAFF,TGTGCCAGCAGTTTTAGGGGAGGGAACACTGAAGCTTTCTTT
TRBJ2-4,few,TRBV15,NA,CATSRGETGGVVDIQYF,TGTGCCACCAGCAGAGGCGAGACAGGTGGGGTAGTAGACATTCAGTACTTC
TRBJ2-3,NA,TRBV4-1,NA,CASSQGYRPSTDTQYF,TGCGCCAGCAGCCAAGGCTACAGACCTAGCACAGATACGCAGTATTTT
TRBJ2-1,few,TRBV29-1,TRBD2,CSTDLAGGPFLYNEQFF,TGCAGCACGGATCTAGCGGGAGGGCCCTTTTTGTACAATGAGCAGTTCTTC
TRBJ2-7,NA,TRBV28,NA,CASYRRVPYEQYF,TGTGCCAGCTATAGGAGGGTCCCCTACGAGCAGTACTTC
TRBJ2-7,NA,TRBV5-6,NA,CASTRNGGGPYEQYF,TGTGCCAGCACACGGAACGGTGGGGGCCCCTACGAGCAGTACTTC
TRBJ1-2,NA,TRBV12-3/TRBV12-4,NA,CASSLRSGYGYTF,TGTGCCAGCAGTTTGCGGTCCGGCTATGGCTACACCTTC
TRBJ2-6,NA,TRBV7-9,TRBD1,CASSLLDRGEVAGANVLTF,TGTGCCAGCAGCTTATTGGACAGGGGGGAGGTCGCTGGGGCCAACGTCCTGACTTTC
TRBJ1-5,NA,TRBV5-5,NA,CASSLSTGTASNQPQHF,TGTGCCAGCAGCCTTTCTACAGGGACCGCGAGCAATCAGCCCCAGCATTTT
TRBJ1-4,once,TRBV5-4,NA,CASSLEAGDEKLFF,TGTGCCAGCAGCTTGGAGGCAGGGGATGAAAAACTGTTTTTT
TRBJ2-2,NA,TRBV14,NA,CASSQALLRHTGELFF,TGTGCCAGCAGCCAAGCCCTTTTGAGGCACACCGGGGAGCTGTTTTTT
TRBJ1-2,NA,TRBV27,NA,CASSLFTGSNYGYTF,TGTGCCAGCAGTTTATTCACAGGGTCCAACTATGGCTACACCTTC
TRBJ1-4,NA,TRBV13,NA,CASSQRLEGKEKLFF,TGTGCCAGCAGCCAACGATTGGAGGGGAAAGAAAAACTGTTTTTT
TRBJ2-5,NA,TRBV6-5,NA,CASSPVPRETQYF,TGTGCCAGCAGTCCGGTCCCCCGGGAGACCCAGTACTTC
TRBJ1-2,NA,TRBV12-3/TRBV12-4,TRBD1,CASSFVQGDGYTF,TGTGCCAGCAGTTTTGTCCAGGGGGATGGCTACACCTTC
TRBJ2-7,NA,TRBV28,TRBD2,CASSLAGVRPSGYF,TGTGCCAGCAGTCTAGCGGGAGTCCGCCCCAGTGGGTACTTC
TRBJ2-2,NA,TRBV11-3,TRBD2,CASSSSGSLTGELFF,TGTGCCAGCAGTTCCAGCGGGAGTTTGACCGGGGAGCTGTTTTTT
TRBJ2-1,NA,TRBV3-1/TRBV3-2,TRBD2,CASSQILEQGLATSSYNEQFF,TGTGCCAGCAGCCAAATATTAGAGCAGGGACTAGCGACAAGCTCCTACAATGAGCAGTTCTTC
TRBJ1-1,many,TRBV5-6,NA,CASSPLGQLLRSTEAFF,TGTGCCAGCAGCCCACTGGGACAACTCCTGAGGAGCACTGAAGCTTTCTTT